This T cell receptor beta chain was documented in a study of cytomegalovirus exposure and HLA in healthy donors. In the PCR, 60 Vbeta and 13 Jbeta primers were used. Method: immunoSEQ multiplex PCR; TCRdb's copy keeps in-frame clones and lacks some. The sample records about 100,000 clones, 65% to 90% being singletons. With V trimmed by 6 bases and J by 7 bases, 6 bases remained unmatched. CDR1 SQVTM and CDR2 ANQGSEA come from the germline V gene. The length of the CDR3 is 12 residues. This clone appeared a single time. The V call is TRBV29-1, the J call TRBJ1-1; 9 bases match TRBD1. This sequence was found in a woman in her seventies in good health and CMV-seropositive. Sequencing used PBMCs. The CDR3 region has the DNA TGCAGCGTCGGAAGGACAGGGGATGAAGCTTTCTTT. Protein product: CSVGRTGDEAFF.